This is a list of T cell receptor beta chains from one sample in a study of cytomegalovirus exposure and HLA in healthy donors. Generated by immunoSEQ multiplex PCR, the TCRdb table keeps only in-frame clones and is missing some. This sample has more than 80,000 clones, with roughly 74% found just once. The sequencing input was PBMCs. The origin of the receptors is a female donor in good health and CMV-seropositive. Both conserved end residues are part of each CDR3. The D gene is left open where the match is weak. Only some rows state a clone size, as once, few, many or a class for expanded clones.

size,V,D,J,CDR3,DNA
.,TRBV13,.,TRBJ2-5,CASSTDNQETQYF,TGTGCCAGCAGCACCGACAATCAAGAGACCCAGTACTTC
.,TRBV7-9,.,TRBJ1-2,CASSLAFQGWHGYTF,TGTGCCAGCAGCCTCGCATTCCAGGGATGGCATGGCTACACCTTC
.,TRBV7-2,.,TRBJ2-3,CASSPRAADTQYF,TGTGCCAGCAGCCCTAGAGCAGCAGATACGCAGTATTTT
.,TRBV29-1,.,TRBJ1-5,CSVGGGEQPQHF,TGCAGCGTTGGAGGGGGGGAACAGCCCCAGCATTTT
.,TRBV20-1,.,TRBJ2-7,CSADRNYEQYF,TGCAGTGCTGACAGGAATTACGAGCAGTACTTC
.,TRBV11-3,.,TRBJ1-1,CASSLRSDFSEAFF,TGTGCCAGCAGCTTAAGGTCGGACTTTTCTGAAGCTTTCTTT
.,TRBV10-3,.,TRBJ2-5,CAISPGGSKETQYF,TGTGCCATCAGTCCCGGGGGTAGTAAAGAGACCCAGTACTTC
.,TRBV5-1,.,TRBJ2-5,CASSYPTGQETQYF,TGCGCCAGCAGCTATCCGACAGGCCAAGAGACCCAGTACTTC
.,TRBV29-1,TRBD1,TRBJ2-7,CSVGQAYERYF,TGCAGCGTCGGACAGGCCTACGAGCGGTACTTC
.,TRBV30,TRBD1,TRBJ1-2,CAWREHPPGGGYTF,TGTGCCTGGAGGGAACACCCCCCAGGGGGAGGCTACACCTTC
.,TRBV4-2,.,TRBJ2-7,CASSQEHLFSYEQYF,TGTGCCAGCAGCCAAGAACACCTCTTCTCCTACGAGCAGTACTTC
once,TRBV5-1,TRBD2,TRBJ2-7,CASSPGWTSGSNEQYF,TGCGCCAGCAGCCCTGGGTGGACTAGCGGGAGCAACGAGCAGTACTTC
.,TRBV6-5,TRBD1,TRBJ2-7,CASSYSTGSEQYF,TGTGCCAGCAGTTACTCGACAGGGTCCGAGCAGTACTTC
.,TRBV28,.,TRBJ1-5,CASRGGGGQSNQPQHF,TGTGCCAGCAGGGGAGGGGGGGGACAAAGCAATCAGCCCCAGCATTTT
few,TRBV6-5,TRBD1,TRBJ1-1,CASSSSHRGGNTEAFF,TGTGCCAGCAGTTCTTCCCACAGGGGGGGAAACACTGAAGCTTTCTTT
.,TRBV28,TRBD2,TRBJ2-4,CASSPPVAGMGNIQYF,TGTGCCAGCAGTCCACCTGTAGCGGGAATGGGAAACATTCAGTACTTC
.,TRBV7-2,.,TRBJ2-3,CASSLAGRGGTDTQYF,TGTGCCAGCAGCTTAGCGGGGCGGGGAGGCACAGATACGCAGTATTTT
.,TRBV9,.,TRBJ1-4,CASSARGATNEKLFF,TGTGCCAGCAGCGCCCGGGGTGCAACTAATGAAAAACTGTTTTTT
.,TRBV5-4,.,TRBJ1-1,CASSSKGGDTEAFF,TGTGCCAGCAGCTCCAAGGGCGGGGACACTGAAGCTTTCTTT
.,TRBV11-2,TRBD1,TRBJ1-1,CASSLGTGGRAEAFF,TGTGCCAGCAGCTTGGGGACAGGGGGCAGAGCTGAAGCTTTCTTT
.,TRBV28,TRBD1,TRBJ2-2,CASSLTGGPGELFF,TGTGCCAGCAGTTTGACAGGGGGCCCCGGGGAGCTGTTTTTT
few,TRBV5-4,TRBD1,TRBJ1-6,CASSFWDRNNSPLHF,TGTGCCAGCAGCTTCTGGGACAGAAATAATTCACCCCTCCACTTT
.,TRBV28,TRBD1,TRBJ1-5,CASSLEGQGWRLEF,TGTGCCAGCAGTTTAGAGGGACAGGGATGGAGGTTAGAATTT
.,TRBV11-2,TRBD1,TRBJ2-5,CASSLVGRGRETQYF,TGTGCCAGCAGCTTAGTGGGCAGGGGGAGAGAGACCCAGTACTTC
.,TRBV6-5,.,TRBJ2-5,CASSYSLQGWETQYF,TGTGCCAGCAGTTACTCGTTGCAGGGTTGGGAGACCCAGTACTTC
.,TRBV18,.,TRBJ1-2,CASSPLVGGDGYTF,TGTGCCAGCTCACCCCTTGTTGGGGGCGATGGCTACACCTTC